The 25 T cell receptor beta chains below all came from one sample that was sequenced in a study of blood T cell repertoires in COVID-19. TCRdb's table, derived via immunoSEQ multiplex PCR, lists solely in-frame clones and lacks some. The sample yields around 30,000 clones, roughly 90% seen once. The sequencing sample was made of peripheral blood. The source of these receptors is a woman aged 35 to 49 with active or convalescent COVID-19.

The chain has TRBV6-2 or TRBV6-3 and TRBJ1-2; 8 bases fit TRBD1. CDR3 length: 15 amino acids. In germline, CDR1 is MNHEY, CDR2 SVGEGT. The ends lost 2 bases at V and 5 bases at J; junction bases unmatched: 7. CDR3 amino acids: CASSYPGQGFYGYTF. The CDR3 DNA follows: TGTGCCAGCAGTTACCCAGGACAGGGATTTTATGGCTACACCTTC.

The chain links TRBV6-1 to TRBJ2-1; TRBD1 matches at 7 bases. The germline V gene has CDR1 MNHNS and CDR2 SASEGT. V trimming: 3 bases; J trimming: 8 bases; junction bases outside the gene matches: 7. This CDR3 spans 14 amino acids. CDR3 sequence reads: CASSDRGSVDEQFF. CDR3 sequence (DNA): TGTGCCAGCAGTGACAGGGGGTCGGTCGATGAGCAGTTCTTC.

In its sample, this clone was seen a few times. The CDR3 sequence: CASSGLAGSEQYF. The CDR3 bases are TGTGCCAGCAGTGGACTAGCGGGAAGCGAGCAGTACTTC. The genes are TRBV7-3 and TRBJ2-7; 12 nucleotides match TRBD2. Trimming took 6 bases from V and 6 from J; bases not matched to a gene: 3. This CDR3 is built from 13 residues. CDR1 is SGHTA and CDR2 is FQGTGA in the germline V gene. The variable domain in full, completed from reference TRBV7-3 and TRBJ2-7, reads GAGVSQTPSNKVTEKGKYVELRCDPISGHTALYWYRQSLGQGPEFLIYFQGTGAADDSGLPNDRFFAVRPEGSVSTLKIQRTERGDSAVYLCASSGLAGSEQYFGPGTRLTVT.

The V call is TRBV6-5, the J call TRBJ1-5; weak D call: TRBD1 (5 bases). Germline CDR1 and CDR2: MNHEY and SVGAGI. Trimming left V 7 bases short and J 7 bases short, with 17 bases between. The CDR3 contains 14 residues. This CDR3 reads CASNKDSLGQPQHF. Here the CDR3 DNA reads TGTGCCAGCAATAAAGACAGTCTGGGACAGCCCCAGCATTTT.

J is TRBJ1-2 and V is TRBV25-1; maybe TRBD1 (6 bases). CDR1 and CDR2 from the germline V gene are MGHDK and SYGVNS. CDR3 size: 14 residues. V shed 8 bases and J shed 1 base, with 14 bases lying between them. Here the CDR3 DNA reads TGTGCCAGCCCCCCCGAAGGGGGTAACTATGGCTACACCTTC. Translated, it gives CASPPEGGNYGYTF.

The chain has TRBV11-2 and TRBJ1-2, with D perhaps matching TRBD1 (6 bases). Germline V CDR1 and CDR2: SGHAT, FQNNGV. V gave up 0 bases and J gave up 4 bases, with 12 bases separating them. The CDR3 length is 15 residues. The CDR3 region is CASSLEGGPGYGYTF. In DNA form, the CDR3 reads TGTGCCAGCAGCTTAGAGGGGGGGCCGGGCTATGGCTACACCTTC.

The chain couples TRBV11-3 to TRBJ1-1, with D maybe TRBD1 (6 bases). Germline loops: CDR1 SGHNT, CDR2 YENEEA. The length of the CDR3 is 14 residues. V lost 3 bases, J lost 2 bases, and 10 bases lay in between. The CDR3 loop reads CASSFAGANTEAFF. In DNA form, the CDR3 reads TGTGCCAGCAGCTTTGCAGGGGCTAACACTGAAGCTTTCTTT.

J is TRBJ2-7 and V is TRBV10-3, with a possible D match to TRBD1 (6 bases). The V gene's germline CDR1 is ENHRY and CDR2 SYGVKD. The CDR3 totals 11 residues. Trimming left V 11 bases short and J 4 bases short, with 12 bases between. The CDR3 spells CAFLRGYEQYF. Written as DNA, the CDR3 is TGTGCCTTCCTGAGGGGGTACGAGCAGTACTTC.

The J gene is TRBJ2-3, the V gene TRBV15; D is perhaps TRBD2 (5 bases). The V and J ends lost 4 bases and 4 bases respectively, with 18 bases between them. Germline V CDR1 and CDR2: LNHNV, YYDKDF (reference sequence). The length of the CDR3 is 16 residues. DNA for the CDR3: TGTGCCACCAGCACCGTAGAGGGAAGGAACTCAGATACGCAGTATTTT. Its protein product is CATSTVEGRNSDTQYF.

V gene TRBV24-1 combines with J gene TRBJ1-1; possible D gene TRBD1, 6 bases. Germline V gene lookup returns CDR1 KGHDR and CDR2 SFDVKD. This CDR3 has 15 residues. The V gene lost 3 bases and the J gene lost 8 bases, with 18 bases spanning the gap. The CDR3, as DNA: TGTGCCACCAGTGATCTAACAGGGCACCACGTGGAAGCTTTCTTT. This codes for CATSDLTGHHVEAFF.

The gene calls are TRBV2 and TRBJ2-7; maybe TRBD2 (6 bases). Per germline, CDR1 SNHLY and CDR2 FYNNEI. CDR3 length: 17 residues. Trimming pared 3 bases from V and 4 bases from J, leaving 22 bases between. CDR3 nucleotide sequence: TGTGCCAGCAGTGAGGAGGGTTCGGGTGGGGAGAAGTACGAGCAGTACTTC. It translates to CASSEEGSGGEKYEQYF.

This chain connects TRBV5-1 to TRBJ1-2; D is unclear. The germline V gene has CDR1 SGHRS and CDR2 YFSETQ. The CDR3 consists of 16 residues. The V end lost 4 bases, the J end lost 8 bases, and 24 bases lay between the germline ends. The CDR3, as DNA: TGCGCCAGCAGCGAGGGCTCTTCAGCCCCTATCGGGGGCTACACCTTC. Its protein is CASSEGSSAPIGGYTF.

The rearrangement uses TRBV15 and TRBJ2-2, with D tentatively TRBD1 (6 bases). There are 15 residues in the CDR3. Trimming took 5 bases from V and 4 from J, leaving 14 bases between them. Germline lookup yields CDR1 LNHNV and CDR2 YYDKDF (reference sequence). The chain's CDR3 is CATSARLTGTGELFF. The CDR3 coding sequence is TGTGCCACCAGCGCCCGTCTGACAGGCACCGGGGAGCTGTTTTTT. Based on the CDR3 plus reference TRBV15 and TRBJ2-2, the full variable domain is DAMVIQNPRYQVTQFGKPVTLSCSQTLNHNVMYWYQQKSSQAPKLLFHYYDKDFNNEADTPDNFQSRRPNTSFCFLDIRSPGLGDTAMYLCATSARLTGTGELFFGEGSRLTVL.

The chain links TRBV11-2 to TRBJ2-2; 8 bases map to TRBD2. This CDR3 has 17 residues. The J segment lost 6 bases and the V segment lost 5 bases, leaving 14 bases of the junction unmatched. Germline CDR1 and CDR2: SGHAT and FQNNGV. The CDR3 protein is CASSLILAGRPPGELFF. CDR3 bases: TGTGCCAGCAGCCTCATCCTAGCGGGTAGGCCTCCCGGGGAGCTGTTTTTT.

The V and J genes are TRBV11-2 and TRBJ2-5, with D hard to call. Germline V gene lookup returns CDR1 SGHAT and CDR2 FQNNGV. Trimming pared 1 base from V and 5 bases from J, leaving 8 bases between. This CDR3 has 13 amino acids. In DNA form, the CDR3 reads TGTGCCAGCAGCTTAGGCTACGATGAGACCCAGTACTTC. Translating it yields CASSLGYDETQYF.

V gene TRBV28 combines with J gene TRBJ1-2; D unresolved. Germline V gives CDR1 MDHEN, CDR2 SYDVKM. Deletions cut 1 base from V and 6 bases from J, with 6 bases between. The CDR3 loop spans 12 amino acids. The CDR3 protein is CASSLSGNGYTF. CDR3 bases: TGTGCCAGCAGTTTATCGGGGAATGGCTACACCTTC.

This clone was counted a single time. The chain carries TRBV29-1 and TRBJ2-2, with unresolved D. Germline lookup yields CDR1 SQVTM and CDR2 ANQGSEA. The CDR3 contains 13 residues. V was trimmed by 3 bases and J by 0 bases, leaving 5 bases between them. CDR3 in DNA: TGCAGCGTTGACCAGTCGAACACCGGGGAGCTGTTTTTT. Translated: CSVDQSNTGELFF.

This chain joins TRBV4-1 and TRBJ1-1; possible D gene TRBD1, 5 bases. The CDR3 covers 15 residues. Trimming took 0 bases from V and 7 from J, leaving 15 bases between them. Germline assignment: CDR1 MGHRA and CDR2 YSYEKL. The DNA of the CDR3 is TGCGCCAGCAGCCAAGATAGGTCGGGGGTCGGTGAAGCTTTCTTT. It specifies CASSQDRSGVGEAFF.

The chain uses TRBV7-6 and TRBJ2-3; D gene uncertain. Trimming pared 1 base from V and 0 bases from J, leaving 5 bases between. Per the germline V gene, CDR1 is SGHVS and CDR2 is FNYEAQ. This CDR3 comprises 14 residues. For the CDR3, the DNA is TGTGCCAGCAGCTTAGTGGAGAGCACAGATACGCAGTATTTT. Protein: CASSLVESTDTQYF.

The CDR3 loop is CASSQDGGPSGNEQFF. CDR3 nucleotide sequence: TGCGCCAGCAGCCAAGATGGGGGCCCTTCGGGCAATGAGCAGTTCTTC. The chain uses TRBV4-1 and TRBJ2-1; D is perhaps TRBD1 (6 bases). Germline CDR1 MGHRA, CDR2 YSYEKL. Trimming shortened V by 0 bases and J by 6 bases, and 15 bases separated the two germline ends. The CDR3 loop spans 16 amino acids.

The V gene is TRBV7-2, the J gene TRBJ1-2; 12 bases line up with TRBD1. After removal of 1 base from V and 6 bases from J, the junction contained 9 bases not matched to a gene. The CDR3 is 17 residues long. Germline lookup yields CDR1 SGHTA and CDR2 FQGNSA. The CDR3, as DNA: TGTGCCAGCAGCTTAGTAGGCCCGGGACAGGGGGCGGATGGCTACACCTTC. It yields the protein CASSLVGPGQGADGYTF. Full variable domain (remainder filled in from reference TRBV7-2 and TRBJ1-2): GAGVSQSPSNKVTEKGKDVELRCDPISGHTALYWYRQSLGQGLEFLIYFQGNSAPDKSGLPSDRFSAERTGGSVSTLTIQRTQQEDSAVYLCASSLVGPGQGADGYTFGSGTRLTVV.

The chain links TRBV28 to TRBJ2-7; 9 bases map to TRBD2. V lost 10 bases to trimming and J lost 2 bases; unmatched junction nucleotides: 9. CDR3 size: 14 residues. Looked up from germline, CDR1 is MDHEN and CDR2 is SYDVKM. CDR3 amino acids: CATISGSFTYEQYF. CDR3 in DNA: TGTGCCACCATTAGCGGGAGTTTCACCTACGAGCAGTACTTC.

This clone is a singleton in its sample. The chain uses TRBV5-6 and TRBJ2-7; D is possibly TRBD2 (6 bases). Trimming cost V 0 bases and J 5 bases, with 12 bases left between them. There are 14 residues in the CDR3. Germline values: CDR1 SGHDT, CDR2 YYEEEE. This CDR3 reads CASSLVGGLDEQYF. In DNA form, the CDR3 reads TGTGCCAGCAGCTTGGTGGGGGGATTGGACGAGCAGTACTTC.

This clone was seen a single time. DNA of the CDR3: TGTGCCACCAGCAGAGATTTGAGCGAGCAGTACTTC. Its protein product is CATSRDLSEQYF. The chain employs TRBV15 and TRBJ2-7; unclear D gene. This CDR3 region has 12 residues. Trimming took 0 bases from V and 6 from J, leaving 6 bases between them. Germline V gene data show CDR1 as LNHNV and CDR2 as YYDKDF (reference sequence).

The V gene is TRBV7-2, the J gene TRBJ1-1; 11 bases agree with TRBD1. V shed 5 bases, J shed 7 bases, and the junction held 6 bases outside the gene matches. Germline V lookup: CDR1 SGHTA, CDR2 FQGNSA. The CDR3 extends over 14 amino acids. As DNA, the CDR3 is TGTGCCAGCAGCCAGGACAGGGGGCCGGGTGAAGCTTTCTTT. Its protein product is CASSQDRGPGEAFF.